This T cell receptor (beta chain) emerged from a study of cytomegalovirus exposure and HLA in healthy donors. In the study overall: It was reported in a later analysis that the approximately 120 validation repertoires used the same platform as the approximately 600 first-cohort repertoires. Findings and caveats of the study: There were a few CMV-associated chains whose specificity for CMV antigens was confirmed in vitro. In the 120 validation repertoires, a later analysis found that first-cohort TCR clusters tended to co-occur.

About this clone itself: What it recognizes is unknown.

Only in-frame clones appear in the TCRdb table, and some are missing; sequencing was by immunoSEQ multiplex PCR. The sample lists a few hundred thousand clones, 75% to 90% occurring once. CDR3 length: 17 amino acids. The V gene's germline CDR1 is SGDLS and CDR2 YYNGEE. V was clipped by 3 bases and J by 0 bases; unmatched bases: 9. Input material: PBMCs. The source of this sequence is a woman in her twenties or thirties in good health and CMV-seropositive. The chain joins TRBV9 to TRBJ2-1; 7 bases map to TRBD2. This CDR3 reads CASSATPGGSSYNEQFF. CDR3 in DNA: TGTGCCAGCAGCGCGACCCCCGGGGGGAGCTCCTACAATGAGCAGTTCTTC.